This is a list of T cell receptor beta chains from one sample in a study of identical twins. TCRdb recomputed calls from the 5' RACE reads with MiXCR, one row per CDR3 protein. The sample holds 500,000 or so distinct CDR3 sequences, roughly a fifth seen once. The same data also contributed to another study, on T cells expressing NK-cell markers.

Sequencing used CD4+ T cells sorted from blood. The source of these receptors is a woman aged 18-29 years in good health. The CDR3 runs from the conserved cysteine through the conserved F or W. A D gene is named only where the DNA matches it firmly. Some rows mark clone size as missing; the rest say once, few, many or name a class of expanded clone.

>TRBD2|few|TRBJ2-2|TRBV7-2
TGTGCCAGCAAGCTTACACCACTAGCGGGATACACCGGGGAGCTGTTTTTT
CASKLTPLAGYTGELFF
>TRBD2|few|TRBJ2-1|TRBV20-1
TGCAGTGCTAGTGGGACTAGCGGGGTCTACAATGAGCAGTTCTTC
CSASGTSGVYNEQFF
>NA|NA|TRBJ2-1|TRBV20-1
TGCAGTGCTAGAGATCGCCCCTTATGGAATGAGCAGTTCTTC
CSARDRPLWNEQFF
>TRBD1|few|TRBJ2-3|TRBV6-1
TGTGCCAGCAGTGTGGACAGGGGGACAGATACGCAGTATTTT
CASSVDRGTDTQYF
>TRBD2|NA|TRBJ2-5|TRBV9
TGTGCCAGCAGTCGGGGACTAGCTGAGACCCAGTACTTC
CASSRGLAETQYF
>NA|few|TRBJ2-7|TRBV29-1
TGCAGCGTGGTGGCGGTGGCCTACGAGCAGTACTTC
CSVVAVAYEQYF
>NA|NA|TRBJ2-7|TRBV2
TGTGCCAGCATGGGAACGGCGGCGGGGCAGTACTTC
CASMGTAAGQYF
>NA|NA|TRBJ2-7|TRBV20-1
TGCAGTGCTGAACGAGAGGGGCAGTACTTC
CSAEREGQYF
>NA|NA|TRBJ1-1|TRBV20-1
TGCAGTGTGGGTAAGAACACTGAAGCTTTCTTT
CSVGKNTEAFF
>TRBD2|many|TRBJ2-7|TRBV29-1
TGCAGCGTTTTTGCCGGGAGGGACGGCTCCGAGCAGTACTTC
CSVFAGRDGSEQYF
>NA|few|TRBJ2-3|TRBV11-2
TGTGCCAGCAGCTTAGCTAGACCTACAGATACGCAGTATTTT
CASSLARPTDTQYF
>TRBD2|few|TRBJ2-3|TRBV12-5
TGTGCTAGTGGTTTGAGCCTAGCGGGAGTTGTAGATACGCAGTATTTT
CASGLSLAGVVDTQYF
>NA|NA|TRBJ2-2|TRBV21-1
TGTGCCAGCAGCAAAGCACCCGGGACTAGCGGGAGGCGGACCGGGGAGCTGTTTTTT
CASSKAPGTSGRRTGELFF
>NA|few|TRBJ2-1|TRBV29-1
TGCAGCGTTGCCCTGGGCAATGAGCAGTTCTTC
CSVALGNEQFF
>NA|few|TRBJ1-1|TRBV20-1
TGCAGTGCTGTCAAGGCCGTACAGAACACTGAAGCTTTCTTT
CSAVKAVQNTEAFF
>NA|NA|TRBJ1-3|TRBV18
TGTGCCAGCTCATCGGGACCGATAGATGGAAACACCATATATTTT
CASSSGPIDGNTIYF